The clone carrying this TCR beta chain was detected only a few times. Its cognate antigen is unknown. Per the germline V gene, CDR1 is SGHTA and CDR2 is FQGTGA. The CDR3 has 15 amino acids. V lost 5 bases, J lost 6 bases, and 10 bases stayed unmatched. Prepared libraries of TCR beta cDNA carried unique molecular identifiers. When about 0.95 to 10 million T cells were used, they gave some 540,000 cDNA molecules. From the PCR reads, TCRdb called clonotypes with MiXCR, one entry per CDR3 protein. This table has 400,000 to 500,000 distinct CDR3 sequences, approximately 37% appearing once. These data come from a study of post-analysis software for immune sequencing data. The study's findings and limits: The normalized Chao1 diversity of multiple sclerosis patients was significantly lower than that of controls. Roughly five TRBV segments appeared more often in patients than in controls, and TRBV5-6, TRBV5-1 and TRBV20-1 were among these. When the samples were clustered directly with F measure, those that had been prepared in the same batch showed strong co-clustering.

This receptor was identified in a girl aged 2 to 9 with multiple sclerosis. The material sequenced was blood. The V call is TRBV7-3, the J call TRBJ2-3, with TRBD2 matching over 8 bases. CDR3 in amino acids: CASSTLGGVDDTQYF. The CDR3 coding sequence is TGTGCCAGCAGCACCCTCGGGGGGGTCGATGATACGCAGTATTTT.